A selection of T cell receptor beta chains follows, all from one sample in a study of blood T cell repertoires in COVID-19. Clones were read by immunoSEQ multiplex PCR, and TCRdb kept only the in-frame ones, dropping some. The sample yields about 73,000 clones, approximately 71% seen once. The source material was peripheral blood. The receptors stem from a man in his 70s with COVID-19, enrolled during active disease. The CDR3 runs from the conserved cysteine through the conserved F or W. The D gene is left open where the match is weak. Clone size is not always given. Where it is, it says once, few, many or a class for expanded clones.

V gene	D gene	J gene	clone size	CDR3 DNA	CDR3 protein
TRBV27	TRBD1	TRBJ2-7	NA	TGTGCCAGCAGTTTAAGGACAGGAAAGGCCTACGAGCAGTACTTC	CASSLRTGKAYEQYF
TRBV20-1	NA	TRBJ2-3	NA	TGCAGTGCTAGTTGGCAGGGGCCTGGAGATACGCAGTATTTT	CSASWQGPGDTQYF
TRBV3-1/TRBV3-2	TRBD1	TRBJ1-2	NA	TGTGCCAGCAGCCAAGAGAGGGACAGGGTGTATGGCTACACCTTC	CASSQERDRVYGYTF
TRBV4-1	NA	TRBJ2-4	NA	TGCGCCAGCAGCCCTACTCCCGAGTCCAAAAACATTCAGTACTTC	CASSPTPESKNIQYF
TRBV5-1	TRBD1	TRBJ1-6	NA	TGCGCCAGCAGCATGGACGGGACAGGGAGTTCACCCCTCCACTTT	CASSMDGTGSSPLHF
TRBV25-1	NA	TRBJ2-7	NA	TGTGCCAGCAGTGGGATTGACTTCAGAAGCTCCTACGAGCAGTACTTC	CASSGIDFRSSYEQYF
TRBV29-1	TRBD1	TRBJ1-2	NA	TGCAGCGTTGGGATAGCCGCAGGGGGGTATGGCTACACCTTC	CSVGIAAGGYGYTF
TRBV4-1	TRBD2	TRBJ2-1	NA	TGCGCCAGCAGCCAAGTGGGCCAGGGGAGACTAGCGGGAAATGAGCAGTTCTTC	CASSQVGQGRLAGNEQFF
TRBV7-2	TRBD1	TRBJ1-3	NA	TGTGCCAGCAGCTCGCCCGGGGGACAGGGGTTCGGAAACACCATATATTTT	CASSSPGGQGFGNTIYF
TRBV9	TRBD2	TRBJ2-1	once	TGTGCCAGCAGCGGAGCGGGAGGATCCTACAATGAGCAGTTCTTC	CASSGAGGSYNEQFF
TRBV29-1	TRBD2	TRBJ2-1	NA	TGCAGCGTTGAATCTAGCGGGAGGGGAAATGAGCAGTTCTTC	CSVESSGRGNEQFF
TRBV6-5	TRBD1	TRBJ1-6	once	TGTGCCAGCAAAAGACAGGGGATCAATAATTCACCCCTCCACTTT	CASKRQGINNSPLHF
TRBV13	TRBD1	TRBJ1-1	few	TGTGCCAGCAGCCTACGACAGGGGTGGTCGGACACTGAAGCTTTCTTT	CASSLRQGWSDTEAFF